This TCR beta chain was profiled in a study of T cell responses to AZD1222 COVID-19 vaccine. Study context: Whether given at about 4 or about 12 weeks, second doses were pooled.

In regard to this clone: The antigen remains undetermined.

Measured with immunoSEQ multiplex PCR; TCRdb has only the in-frame clones, and not every one. The repertoire has 150,000 or so clones, about 87% of them found once; the top ten carry roughly 2.9%. Points from the study as a whole: Epitopes outside B.1.351 and B.1.1.7 mutated regions reportedly drew nearly half of spike TCRs. Sampled repertoires all dated from after the peak T cell response.

Sequencing was performed on peripheral blood, taken on day 0 of AZD1222 vaccination. The receptor comes from an adult in good health.

The CDR3 bases are TGTGCCAGCAGCTCTACTCAGGGGGTATTTGGCTACACCTTC. This sequence encodes CASSSTQGVFGYTF. This sequence joins TRBV5-8 and TRBJ1-2; 7 bases are shared with TRBD1. The length of the CDR3 is 14 residues. CDR1 and CDR2 from the germline V gene are SGHTS and YDEGEE. J was trimmed by 7 bases and V by 3 bases; bases with no gene match: 9.